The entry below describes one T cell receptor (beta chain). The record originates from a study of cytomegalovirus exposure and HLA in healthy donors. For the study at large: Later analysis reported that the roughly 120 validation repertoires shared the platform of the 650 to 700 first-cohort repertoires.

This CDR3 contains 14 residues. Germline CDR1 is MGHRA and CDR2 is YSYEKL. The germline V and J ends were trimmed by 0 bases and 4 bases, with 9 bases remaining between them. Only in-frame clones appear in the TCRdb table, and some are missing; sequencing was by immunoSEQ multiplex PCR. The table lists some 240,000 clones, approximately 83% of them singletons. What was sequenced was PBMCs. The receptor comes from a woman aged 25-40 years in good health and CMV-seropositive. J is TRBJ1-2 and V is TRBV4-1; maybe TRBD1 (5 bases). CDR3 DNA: TGCGCCAGCAGCCAAGACCCTGACAGCTATGGCTACACCTTC. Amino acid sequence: CASSQDPDSYGYTF.